These 6 T cell receptor delta chains originate from one sample sequenced in a study of γδ T cells in repeated Plasmodium falciparum infection. TCRdb fed the multiplex PCR reads into CATT to redo clone calling. The repertoire consists of about 51,000 delta-chain clones, with about 2% occurring once and the leading ten covering around 25%. Flow sorting of PBMC yielded separate Vgamma9/Vdelta2+ and Vdelta2-negative gammadelta T cell populations for bulk repertoire analysis. Sequenced material: gamma-delta T cells from blood. These receptors all come from a pool of human donors (malaria-infected and uninfected, not separated).

Note on this clone: This sequence is one base from a far larger clone and is likely a read error. Other nucleotide sequences from this sample produce the same CDR3. The V call is TRDV1, the J call TRDJ1; 12 bases agree with TRDD3. The J gene was missing in TCRdb and was found by matching the end of the DNA to germline. The CDR3 length is 20 residues. Germline V gene sequence: CDR1 TSWWSYY, CDR2 QGS. J gave up 7 bases and V 1 base, and 19 bases lay outside the gene matches. The CDR3, as DNA: TGTGCTCTTGGGGAACGTCCGAATCAGGGCTACTGGGGGATACCCACTAAACTCATCTTT. Protein sequence: CALGERPNQGYWGIPTKLIF.

This clone was found a few times. Translating this DNA gives a protein that differs at residue 4 from the TCRdb one, which belongs to a much larger clone; a read error is likely, and the protein shown is this translation. Within the sample, other DNA sequences also encode this same CDR3. The rearrangement joins TRDV3 to TRDJ1, with 8 nucleotides matching TRDD3. TCRdb carries no J gene annotation; the J gene was assigned here by matching the DNA with germline. The CDR3 sequence is 15 residues long. V lost 4 bases and J lost 0; bases outside the gene matches: 10. Germline V CDR1 and CDR2: TVYSNPD, GDNSRS (reference sequence). CDR3 residues: CASRGDNPYTDKLIF. The DNA of the CDR3 is TGTGCCTCCAGGGGGGATAATCCGTACACCGATAAACTCATCTTT.

At least ten counts were recorded for this clone. The TCRdb record carries a much larger clone's protein, which differs from this DNA's translation at residue 4; a read error is the likely cause, and the protein listed here is the DNA translation. The chain couples TRDV2 to TRDJ1; 13 nucleotides agree with TRDD3. CDR1 GEAIGNYY and CDR2 EKD come from the germline V gene. The CDR3 extends over 22 amino acids. The CDR3 here is CACGTVLTGGYAKKKHSDKLIF. In DNA form, the CDR3 reads TGTGCCTGTGGCACCGTCTTAACTGGGGGATACGCTAAGAAAAAGCATAGCGATAAACTCATCTTT.

This clone was seen many times. A read error likely explains why the TCRdb protein, taken from a much larger clone, differs from this DNA's translation at residue 15; the protein shown is translated from the DNA. V usage is TRDV2 and J usage is TRDJ1; 13 bases map to TRDD3. Because TCRdb records no J gene, it was assigned here through a match of the DNA to germline. Trimming removed 0 bases from V and 4 bases from J; junction bases left unmatched: 22. Germline V gives CDR1 GEAIGNYY, CDR2 EKD. The CDR3 covers 22 residues. The CDR3 DNA reads as TGTGCCTGTGACACCGTCTTAACTGGGGGATACGCTAAGAAAAGGCATAGCGATAAACTCATCTTT. Its protein is CACDTVLTGGYAKKRHSDKLIF.

In this sample, this clone turned up many times. The translation of this DNA and the TCRdb protein of a much larger clone differ at residue 4, probably owing to a read error; the protein shown here is translated from the DNA. This chain connects TRDV2 to TRDJ1; D may match TRDD2 or TRDD3 (5 bases each). The J gene, missing from TCRdb, was assigned here through DNA to germline matching. Trimming shortened V by 5 bases and J by 0 bases, and 30 bases separated the two germline ends. CDR3 length: 20 residues. CDR1 is GEAIGNYY, CDR2 EKD, per germline. For the CDR3, the DNA is TGTGCCTGTGGCTCGGTCGCCGTTCGGGGGGCTTCCCTGTACACCGATAAACTCATCTTT. Translating it yields CACGSVAVRGASLYTDKLIF.

In this sample, this clone turned up many times. The protein given by TCRdb reflects a much larger clone and differs at residue 13 from this DNA's translation, likely from a read error; the protein shown is the DNA's translation. The chain combines TRDV3 with TRDJ1; D might be TRDD3 (8 bases). Germline V gene data show CDR1 as TVYSNPD and CDR2 as GDNSRS (reference sequence). The V end lost 3 bases, the J end lost 2 bases, and 37 bases lay between the germline ends. The CDR3 covers 21 residues. In DNA form, the CDR3 reads TGTGCCTTAGCTTGGCCTTCCTCCCCGTACTGGGGGGTCCTTCCTACCGATAAACTCATCTTT. Translation gives CALAWPSSPYWGVLPTDKLIF. The full variable domain, in which reference TRDV3 and TRDJ1 provide the parts outside the CDR3, is CDKVTQSSPDQTVASGSEVVLLCTYDTVYSNPDLFWYRIRPDYSFQFVFYGDNSRSEGADFTQGRFSVKHILTQKAFHLVISPVRTEDSATYYCALAWPSSPYWGVLPTDKLIFGKGTRVTVEP.